A single sample gave rise to the 21 T cell receptor beta chains below, sequenced in a study of shared clonotypes between healthy human individuals. Profiled with immunoSEQ multiplex PCR; TCRdb holds only in-frame clones, not every one. Of roughly 640,000 clones in the sample, over 65% were seen once. Material for sequencing was memory CD4+ T cells sorted from blood. Subset specified: CD45RA-negative fraction. All receptors derive from a woman aged 25-40 years in good health.

As for this clone: The junction differs from germline at one of its ends, possibly a read error. This sequence joins TRBV6-1 and TRBJ2-7; D perhaps matches TRBD2 (6 bases). The CDR3 is 15 amino acids. Germline CDR1 is MNHNS and CDR2 is SASEGT. The CDR3 here is CASSEGVSGSYEQYF. For the CDR3, the DNA is TGTGCCAGCAGCGAAGGGGTTAGCGGCTCCTACGAGCAGTACTTC.

CDR3 loop: CASSVEQNEKLFF. For the CDR3, the DNA is TGTGCCAGCAGCGTAGAACAGAATGAAAAACTGTTTTTT. The chain recombines TRBV9 with TRBJ1-4; D gene uncertain. The length of the CDR3 is 13 residues. The V gene lost 0 bases and the J gene lost 5 bases, with 5 bases spanning the gap. Germline CDR1 is SGDLS and CDR2 is YYNGEE.

The count of this clone is one. The chain carries TRBV11-2 and TRBJ2-2, with 8 bases lining up with TRBD2. V dropped 4 bases and J dropped 7; count of bases not matched to a gene: 8. CDR3 length: 15 amino acids. Per germline, CDR1 SGHAT and CDR2 FQNNGV. CDR3 protein: CASSSVSGISGELFF. Written as DNA, the CDR3 is TGTGCCAGCAGCTCAGTTAGCGGGATCAGCGGGGAGCTGTTTTTT.

The chain combines TRBV7-2 with TRBJ1-4; D gene uncertain. V was cut by 2 bases and J by 8 bases, with 18 bases left in between. The CDR3 length is 16 residues. The germline V gene has CDR1 SGHTA and CDR2 FQGNSA. For the CDR3, the DNA is TGTGCCAGCAGCTTACTTTTTGTGGCAGGAGACGAAAAACTGTTTTTT. It is translated as CASSLLFVAGDEKLFF. Full variable domain (remainder filled in from reference TRBV7-2 and TRBJ1-4): GAGVSQSPSNKVTEKGKDVELRCDPISGHTALYWYRQSLGQGLEFLIYFQGNSAPDKSGLPSDRFSAERTGGSVSTLTIQRTQQEDSAVYLCASSLLFVAGDEKLFFGSGTQLSVL.

This clone came up once. The CDR3 protein is CASSLEHRSVTEAFF. The CDR3 coding sequence is TGTGCCAGCAGCTTAGAGCACAGGTCGGTCACTGAAGCTTTCTTT. V and J are TRBV7-2 and TRBJ1-1; D may be TRBD1 (5 bases). V was pared by 1 base and J by 4 bases, with 13 bases between. Germline lookup yields CDR1 SGHTA and CDR2 FQGNSA. This CDR3 contains 15 residues.

The DNA of the CDR3 is TGTGCCAGCAGCAACCTCGACAGTCCCTACGAGCAGTACTTC. Its protein is CASSNLDSPYEQYF. The chain uses TRBV5-4 and TRBJ2-7, with D tentatively TRBD1 (5 bases). The CDR3 is 14 residues long. V was shortened by 4 bases and J by 2 bases, with 13 bases between the two germline ends. CDR1 and CDR2 from the germline V gene are SGHNT and YYREEE (reference sequence).

A remark on this clone: Distinct nucleotide sequences in the sample also encode this CDR3. The chain employs TRBV2 and TRBJ2-3; the match to TRBD2 covers 8 bases. V lost 6 bases, J lost 5 bases, and 10 bases stayed unmatched. Germline V gene sequence: CDR1 SNHLY, CDR2 FYNNEI. The CDR3 has 15 amino acids. DNA for the CDR3: TGTGCCAGCAGCCCCTTAACTAGCGGTATAGATACGCAGTATTTT. This translates into CASSPLTSGIDTQYF.

This clone has at least ten counts. The same CDR3 arises from other DNA sequences in this sample as well. This chain connects TRBV5-1 to TRBJ2-5; 9 bases fit TRBD2. V was pared by 4 bases and J by 5 bases, with 3 bases of the junction left unmatched. Germline-derived CDR1 and CDR2 are SGHRS and YFSETQ. This CDR3 region has 13 residues. The CDR3 sequence: CASSRLAEETQYF. The CDR3, as DNA: TGCGCCAGCAGCCGACTAGCGGAGGAGACCCAGTACTTC.

The chain has TRBV28 and TRBJ2-2; D call uncertain. V lost 5 bases and J lost 7, with 14 bases in between. The V gene's germline CDR1 is MDHEN and CDR2 SYDVKM. This CDR3 comprises 14 residues. CDR3 loop: CASSQPGAVGELFF. CDR3 DNA: TGTGCCAGCAGTCAACCCGGTGCGGTCGGGGAGCTGTTTTTT.

CDR3 sequence: CASSWKGGPSEQYF. CDR3 nucleotide sequence: TGTGCCAGCAGTTGGAAGGGGGGGCCTAGCGAGCAGTACTTC. The rearrangement joins TRBV6-5 to TRBJ2-7, with a possible D match to TRBD2 (7 bases). V was shortened by 4 bases and J by 6 bases, with 16 bases between the two germline ends. Germline loops: CDR1 MNHEY, CDR2 SVGAGI. The CDR3 spans 14 residues.

The chain has TRBV27 and TRBJ1-5, with 9 bases matching TRBD1. The length of the CDR3 is 15 residues. The germline V gene has CDR1 MNHEY and CDR2 SMNVEV (reference sequence). V trimming: 6 bases; J trimming: 10 bases; junction bases outside the gene matches: 13. The CDR3 sequence is CASSGEGQGQSPQHF. Here the CDR3 DNA reads TGTGCCAGCAGCGGGGAGGGACAGGGTCAGTCACCCCAGCATTTT.

This clone was counted a single time. The chain joins TRBV11-2 to TRBJ1-3; D not resolved. The CDR3 loop spans 14 amino acids. Trimming shortened V by 4 bases and J by 0 bases, and 7 bases separated the two germline ends. Germline V gene sequence: CDR1 SGHAT, CDR2 FQNNGV. The CDR3 reads CASSSSGSGNTIYF. DNA for the CDR3: TGTGCCAGCAGCTCCTCGGGCTCTGGAAACACCATATATTTT.

V gene TRBV28 combines with J gene TRBJ1-3; D remains ambiguous. The germline V and J ends were trimmed by 6 bases and 0 bases, with 9 bases remaining between them. Germline CDR1 and CDR2: MDHEN and SYDVKM. CDR3 length equals 14 residues. The CDR3 loop reads CASRAPFSGNTIYF. The CDR3 bases are TGTGCCAGCAGGGCGCCATTCTCTGGAAACACCATATATTTT.

The chain is built from TRBV6-1 and TRBJ1-2, with TRBD1 matching 8 bases. Germline V gene data show CDR1 as MNHNS and CDR2 as SASEGT. This CDR3 comprises 15 residues. J was trimmed by 7 bases and V by 5 bases; bases with no gene match: 12. The CDR3 DNA follows: TGTGCCAGCAGTTCGACAGGGGAGGCGAATAGTGGCTACACCTTC. This encodes CASSSTGEANSGYTF.

This clone was counted once. The V call is TRBV18, the J call TRBJ2-2; 7 bases are shared with TRBD1. The CDR3 extends over 15 amino acids. Germline lookup yields CDR1 KGHSH and CDR2 LQKENI. V shed 2 bases and J 6 bases; nucleotides not matched to a gene: 6. CDR3 sequence reads: CASSPWQGVAGELFF. The CDR3, as DNA: TGTGCCAGCTCACCATGGCAGGGGGTCGCCGGGGAGCTGTTTTTT.

This chain joins TRBV5-4 and TRBJ2-7, with D hard to call. CDR1 is SGHNT, CDR2 YYREEE, per germline (reference sequence). CDR3 length: 15 residues. Between the trimmed V and J ends, which lost 4 bases and 6 bases, there was a span of 20 bases. CDR3 sequence (DNA): TGTGCCAGCAGCCTATCTGGATCACTGGCCGTCGAGCAGTACTTC. Protein: CASSLSGSLAVEQYF. Variable domain in full (rest from reference TRBV5-4 and TRBJ2-7): ETGVTQSPTHLIKTRGQQVTLRCSSQSGHNTVSWYQQALGQGPQFIFQYYREEENGRGNFPPRFSGLQFPNYSSELNVNALELDDSALYLCASSLSGSLAVEQYFGPGTRLTVT.

This clone turned up a few times. This rearrangement joins TRBV28 to TRBJ1-5; D is unresolved. Between the trimmed V and J ends, which lost 8 bases and 3 bases, there was a span of 14 bases. This CDR3 comprises 14 residues. Looked up from germline, CDR1 is MDHEN and CDR2 is SYDVKM. The CDR3 DNA is TGTGCCAGCCTAGGAGGGAGAATCAATCAGCCCCAGCATTTT. It codes for CASLGGRINQPQHF.

The chain links TRBV19 to TRBJ2-1; D remains unclear. This CDR3 has 14 amino acids. V shed 0 bases and J shed 5 bases, with 8 bases lying between them. CDR1 LNHDA and CDR2 SQIVND come from the germline V gene (reference sequence). The CDR3 loop is CASSIEFNHNEQFF. As DNA, the CDR3 is TGTGCCAGTAGTATAGAGTTTAATCACAATGAGCAGTTCTTC.

The count of this clone is one. The gene calls are TRBV4-1 and TRBJ2-7; the match to TRBD1 covers 8 bases. V trimming: 1 base; J trimming: 3 bases; junction bases outside the gene matches: 20. This CDR3 contains 20 residues. CDR1 and CDR2 from the germline V gene are MGHRA and YSYEKL. In nucleotides, the CDR3 is TGCGCCAGCAGCCAAGGTGGGGGGAGGCAGAGGGGTGACAGGGGCTACGAGCAGTACTTC. Amino acids: CASSQGGGRQRGDRGYEQYF.

This clone is a singleton in its sample. This CDR3 reads CASSLSVLSRDEQYF. The DNA for the CDR3 is TGTGCCAGCAGTTTATCGGTCCTGTCCCGGGACGAGCAGTACTTC. The rearrangement uses TRBV28 and TRBJ2-7; the D is unclear. Trimming stripped 1 base from V and 5 bases from J, with 15 bases between. Germline CDR1 and CDR2: MDHEN and SYDVKM. This CDR3 comprises 15 residues.

DNA of the CDR3: TGTGCCAGCAGCGTACAGGGGGCAGATACGCAGTATTTT. It encodes CASSVQGADTQYF. The chain links TRBV9 to TRBJ2-3, with 7 bases matching TRBD1. Losses at the gene ends were 1 base for V and 4 bases for J; bases not matched to a gene: 0. The CDR3 covers 13 residues. CDR1 SGDLS and CDR2 YYNGEE come from the germline V gene.